The 11 T cell receptor beta chains reported below all come from one sample, sequenced in a study of T cells in Graves' hyperthyroidism and ophthalmopathy. RNA transcripts gave rise to amplified TCR beta CDR3 regions. The HTBI primer set drove a first-round RT-PCR of the TCR CDR3. TCRdb reanalysed the multiplex PCR reads using MiXCR and keeps one entry per CDR3 protein. This table holds some 180,000 distinct CDR3 sequences, over 15% found once. Sequencing was carried out using blood. The receptors were sampled from a woman aged 50 to 60 with Graves' hyperthyroidism.

In its sample, this clonotype was seen many times. V is TRBV12-3 or TRBV12-4 and J is TRBJ2-1; D perhaps matches TRBD1 (7 bases). The ends were cut back, 7 bases at V and 8 bases at J, with 18 bases in the middle. CDR3 length: 14 residues. Written as DNA, the CDR3 is TGTGCCAGCACCGTGACAGGGCCGGGGGATGAGCAGTTCTTC. This sequence encodes CASTVTGPGDEQFF.

This clonotype appeared many times. The chain links TRBV2 to TRBJ1-2; no clear D. The CDR3 length is 15 residues. Per the germline V gene, CDR1 is SNHLY and CDR2 is FYNNEI. V lost 7 bases to trimming and J lost 7 bases, with 22 bases between them. CDR3 in amino acids: CASTPESAGGIGYTF. CDR3 in DNA: TGTGCCAGCACCCCCGAGAGCGCAGGTGGGATTGGCTACACCTTC. The entire variable domain, with the rest obtained from reference TRBV2 and TRBJ1-2, is as follows: EPEVTQTPSHQVTQMGQEVILRCVPISNHLYFYWYRQILGQKVEFLVSFYNNEISEKSEIFDDQFSVERPDGSNFTLKIRSTKLEDSAMYFCASTPESAGGIGYTFGSGTRLTVV.

This clonotype was recorded many times. J is TRBJ1-4 and V is TRBV20-1; no firm D call. V lost 3 bases and J 7 bases, leaving 12 bases between the germline ends. Germline CDR1 reads DFQATT; CDR2 reads SNEGSKA (reference sequence). The CDR3 has 13 residues. CDR3: CSARWKGSEKLFF. CDR3 in DNA: TGCAGTGCTAGGTGGAAGGGAAGTGAAAAACTGTTTTTT.

This clonotype was observed many times. The chain uses TRBV6-1 and TRBJ2-5, with D possibly matching TRBD2 (5 bases). The CDR3 spans 15 residues. Germline-derived CDR1 and CDR2 are MNHNS and SASEGT. Trimming removed 6 bases from V and 5 bases from J, with 19 bases in between. The CDR3 region is CASSPEGLRGETQYF. The CDR3 nucleotides read TGTGCCAGCAGCCCAGAGGGTCTTCGAGGGGAGACCCAGTACTTC.

This clonotype was recorded many times. The rearrangement uses TRBV2 and TRBJ2-1; tentatively, D is TRBD2 (5 bases). This CDR3 has 14 amino acids. Germline CDR1 is SNHLY and CDR2 is FYNNEI. V gave up 7 bases and J gave up 7 bases, with 17 bases separating them. The CDR3 DNA reads TGTGCCAGCACCCCGCTCCGGGGTCGGAATGAGCAGTTCTTC. Amino acid sequence: CASTPLRGRNEQFF.

This clonotype was observed many times. J is TRBJ2-7 and V is TRBV7-9, with TRBD1 as a possible D gene (7 bases). The V end was cut by 3 bases, the J end by 5 bases, with 17 bases between. This CDR3 is built from 15 residues. Germline CDR1 reads SEHNR; CDR2 reads FQNEAQ (reference sequence). CDR3: CASSFPEGAWDEQYF. In nucleotides, the CDR3 is TGTGCCAGCAGCTTCCCGGAGGGGGCGTGGGACGAGCAGTACTTC. Drawing the rest from reference TRBV7-9 and TRBJ2-7, the complete variable domain is DTGVSQNPRHKITKRGQNVTFRCDPISEHNRLYWYRQTLGQGPEFLTYFQNEAQLEKSRLLSDRFSAERPKGSFSTLEIQRTEQGDSAMYLCASSFPEGAWDEQYFGPGTRLTVT.

At least ten counts were recorded for this clonotype. The chain's CDR3 is CSARMRAATNEKLFF. CDR3 in DNA: TGCAGTGCTAGAATGCGGGCCGCAACTAATGAAAAACTGTTTTTT. V is TRBV20-1 and J is TRBJ1-4; D is undetermined. The CDR3 runs to 15 residues. Germline V gives CDR1 DFQATT, CDR2 SNEGSKA (reference sequence). Trimming took 2 bases from V and 0 from J, leaving 10 bases between them.

This clonotype was detected ten times or more. V is TRBV7-2 and J is TRBJ2-7, with 9 bases matching TRBD1. Germline CDR1 reads SGHTA; CDR2 reads FQGNSA. With 5 bases clipped from V and 4 bases from J, the junction kept 6 bases outside the gene matches. The CDR3 runs 14 residues. Here the CDR3 DNA reads TGTGCCAGCAGCCAGGGACAGGGATATTACGAGCAGTACTTC. Translating it yields CASSQGQGYYEQYF.

This clonotype was detected a few times. The gene calls are TRBV5-1 and TRBJ1-5, with a tentative D call TRBD1 (5 bases). The V and J ends lost 4 bases and 0 bases respectively, with 14 bases between them. The CDR3 extends over 16 amino acids. Germline V gene data show CDR1 as SGHRS and CDR2 as YFSETQ. Written as DNA, the CDR3 is TGCGCCAGCAGCCCGGGATCGGGGGATAGCAATCAGCCCCAGCATTTT. Residues: CASSPGSGDSNQPQHF.

This clonotype was seen at least ten times. The chain employs TRBV20-1 and TRBJ2-1, with 9 positions matching TRBD2. Germline V lookup: CDR1 DFQATT, CDR2 SNEGSKA (reference sequence). The CDR3 contains 15 residues. V gave up 4 bases and J gave up 5 bases; unmatched junction bases: 9. The CDR3 nucleotides are TGCAGTGCTAAAAAAGTAGCGGGGGTAAACAATGAGCAGTTCTTC. Amino acid sequence: CSAKKVAGVNNEQFF.

This clonotype was counted at least ten times. V usage is TRBV6-6 and J usage is TRBJ2-7; TRBD1 might be the D (5 bases). The CDR3 consists of 14 residues. With 2 bases removed from V and 6 bases from J, the gap between germline ends came to 14 bases. CDR1 is MNHNY and CDR2 is SVGAGI in the germline V gene (reference sequence). This CDR3 is CASSYNVRVGEQYF. The CDR3 DNA sequence: TGTGCCAGCAGTTACAACGTCAGGGTGGGCGAGCAGTACTTC.